Below, 17 T cell receptor beta chains from the same sample are listed, as sequenced in a study of CD4 T cells in relation to SARS-CoV-2 and coronaviruses. Before the COVID-19 pandemic, during about 2011-2019, CD4+ T cells were taken from unexposed donors. After about 10 days of culture, CD4+ T cells were isolated. Libraries were prepared by immunoSEQ multiplex PCR; TCRdb keeps only in-frame clonotypes and omits some of them. Among about 26,000 clones, more than 65% were seen once, and the ten largest hold about 10%. Their antigens remain unidentified. Input material: CD4+ T cells from PBMCs, cultured in vitro. Source of these receptors: a human donor in good health.

The chain couples TRBV7-2 to TRBJ2-5; 12 bases line up with TRBD2. Germline-derived CDR1 and CDR2 are SGHTA and FQGNSA. This CDR3 comprises 15 residues. After removal of 7 bases from V and 4 bases from J, the junction contained 7 bases not matched to a gene. The CDR3 nucleotides read TGTGCCAGCAACCTAGCGGGGGGGCTCGGAGAGACCCAGTACTTC. Its protein product is CASNLAGGLGETQYF.

V is TRBV11-2 and J is TRBJ1-1; D call uncertain. The CDR3 loop spans 15 amino acids. In germline, CDR1 is SGHAT, CDR2 FQNNGV. Trimming cost V 2 bases and J 4 bases, with 14 bases left between them. CDR3 in DNA: TGTGCCAGCAGCTTAATGGGGAGGTCGGGCACTGAAGCTTTCTTT. Protein sequence: CASSLMGRSGTEAFF.

CDR3 DNA: TGTGCCAGCATCGAAGGGGAGAACACTGAAGCTTTCTTT. Translation: CASIEGENTEAFF. V usage is TRBV21-1 and J usage is TRBJ1-1; the D call TRBD1 from the table was never checked on the DNA. TRBV21-1 is listed as a pseudogene. The CDR3 covers 13 residues.

This clone was seen more than once but under ten times. V gene TRBV7-2 combines with J gene TRBJ2-3; D might be TRBD1 (5 bases). Germline CDR1 reads SGHTA; CDR2 reads FQGNSA. V was shortened by 5 bases and J by 14 bases, with 26 bases between the two germline ends. This CDR3 is built from 15 residues. The CDR3 sequence is CASSLSLLGQVRRYF. CDR3 DNA sequence: TGTGCCAGCAGCCTATCCCTCTTGGGGCAAGTCCGGCGGTATTTT.

The chain carries TRBV28 and TRBJ2-5; a possible D gene is TRBD1 (5 bases). Germline V gene sequence: CDR1 MDHEN, CDR2 SYDVKM. Trimming pared 4 bases from V and 2 bases from J, leaving 11 bases between. The CDR3 covers 14 residues. CDR3 in DNA: TGTGCCAGCAGTTCCCCTCAGGGTCAAGAGACCCAGTACTTC. As protein: CASSSPQGQETQYF.

The CDR3 DNA sequence: TGTGCCAGCAGCGAAGGGACAGGGGATAATTCACCCCTCCACTTT. Translation: CASSEGTGDNSPLHF. This sequence joins TRBV5-6 and TRBJ1-6, with 10 bases aligning to TRBD1. The germline V gene has CDR1 SGHDT and CDR2 YYEEEE. This CDR3 contains 15 residues. After removal of 4 bases from V and 5 bases from J, the junction contained 3 bases not matched to a gene. Variable domain in full (rest from reference TRBV5-6 and TRBJ1-6): DAGVTQSPTHLIKTRGQQVTLRCSPKSGHDTVSWYQQALGQGPQFIFQYYEEEERQRGNFPDRFSGHQFPNYSSELNVNALLLGDSALYLCASSEGTGDNSPLHFGNGTRLTVT.

The chain couples TRBV6-4 to TRBJ2-1; D is undetermined. The germline V gene encodes CDR1 MRHNA and CDR2 SNTAGT. The CDR3 is 15 amino acids. Trimming removed 6 bases at V and 0 bases at J, with 12 bases between. CDR3 amino acids: CASSQAEGSYNEQFF. The CDR3 DNA sequence: TGTGCCAGCAGCCAGGCCGAAGGCTCCTACAATGAGCAGTTCTTC.

The V and J genes are TRBV2 and TRBJ1-2; weak D call: TRBD1 (5 bases). CDR1 and CDR2 from the germline V gene are SNHLY and FYNNEI. With 7 bases removed from V and 4 bases from J, the gap between germline ends came to 10 bases. The CDR3 totals 12 residues. The CDR3 reads CASTGTPYGYTF. The CDR3 DNA reads TGTGCCAGCACGGGGACCCCCTATGGCTACACCTTC.

V and J are TRBV14 and TRBJ2-4, with 7 bases lining up with TRBD1. Germline loops: CDR1 SGHDN, CDR2 FVKESK. Losses at the gene ends were 1 base for V and 4 bases for J; bases not matched to a gene: 13. The CDR3 runs to 18 residues. CDR3 residues: CASSQGRGRALGKNIQYF. The CDR3 DNA sequence: TGTGCCAGCAGCCAAGGAAGGGGGCGCGCCCTCGGGAAAAACATTCAGTACTTC.

V and J are TRBV27 and TRBJ2-3; TRBD2 might be the D (6 bases). V was shortened by 7 bases and J by 4 bases, with 15 bases between the two germline ends. There are 14 residues in the CDR3. Germline V lookup: CDR1 MNHEY, CDR2 SMNVEV (reference sequence). The CDR3 reads CASKPGLRADTQYF. DNA for the CDR3: TGTGCCAGCAAACCGGGACTTAGGGCAGATACGCAGTATTTT.

V usage is TRBV20-1 and J usage is TRBJ1-1; no reliable D call. The germline V and J ends were trimmed by 4 bases and 0 bases, with 9 bases remaining between them. Germline lookup yields CDR1 DFQATT and CDR2 SNEGSKA (reference sequence). The CDR3 runs 13 residues. CDR3 sequence: CSAIDDLNTEAFF. The DNA of the CDR3 is TGCAGTGCTATTGATGACTTGAACACTGAAGCTTTCTTT.

V and J are TRBV7-6 and TRBJ2-7; either TRBD1 or TRBD2 may supply D (5 bases each). Trimming removed 5 bases at V and 4 bases at J, with 18 bases between. Germline assignment: CDR1 SGHVS and CDR2 FNYEAQ. CDR3 length equals 15 residues. For the CDR3, the DNA is TGTGCCAGCAGCACCCCCGGGGCTAAACAATACGAGCAGTACTTC. It yields the protein CASSTPGAKQYEQYF.

This sequence joins TRBV2 and TRBJ2-1; 7 positions match TRBD2. Germline V gene sequence: CDR1 SNHLY, CDR2 FYNNEI. This CDR3 is built from 15 residues. V trimming: 4 bases; J trimming: 7 bases; junction bases outside the gene matches: 10. The CDR3 nucleotides read TGTGCCAGCAGTGGACAAGCGGGAATTATGAATGAGCAGTTCTTC. This gives the protein CASSGQAGIMNEQFF.

This clone was seen once. The chain couples TRBV6-1 to TRBJ2-3; D perhaps matches TRBD2 (6 bases). The V gene lost 2 bases and the J gene lost 0 bases, with 15 bases spanning the gap. This CDR3 spans 17 amino acids. Germline lookup yields CDR1 MNHNS and CDR2 SASEGT. The CDR3 loop reads CASSELATASSTDTQYF. Here the CDR3 DNA reads TGTGCCAGCAGTGAACTAGCGACAGCCTCAAGCACAGATACGCAGTATTTT.

V usage is TRBV30 and J usage is TRBJ1-5; D remains ambiguous. The CDR3 totals 14 residues. Between the trimmed V and J ends, which lost 2 bases and 4 bases, there was a span of 12 bases. The germline gives CDR1 GTSNPN, CDR2 SVGIG (reference sequence). The DNA for the CDR3 is TGTGCCTGGAGTAACGCTGGACTTAATCAGCCCCAGCATTTT. Translation gives CAWSNAGLNQPQHF.

CDR3 nucleotides: TGTGCCAGCAGCTTAGCGGAGGCACAGGGGACGCAGTATTTT. The encoded protein is CASSLAEAQGTQYF. The genes are TRBV7-2 and TRBJ2-3; 7 positions agree with TRBD1. The J segment lost 9 bases and the V segment lost 0 bases, leaving 6 bases of the junction unmatched. The CDR3 runs to 14 residues. Germline V gene data show CDR1 as SGHTA and CDR2 as FQGNSA.

To note about this clone: A read error may account for a junction end that differs from germline. This sequence joins TRBV6-1 and TRBJ2-3; 7 nucleotides match TRBD2. CDR1 is MNHNS, CDR2 SASEGT, per germline. The CDR3 extends over 13 amino acids. CDR3 in amino acids: CASTEAGTDTQYF. The CDR3 DNA reads TGTGCCAGCACTGAAGCGGGGACCGATACGCAGTATTTT.